The 4 T cell receptor beta chains in this list originate from one sample, sequenced in a study of cytomegalovirus exposure and HLA in healthy donors. Amplification used 60 Vbeta primers and 13 Jbeta primers. Data came from immunoSEQ multiplex PCR; TCRdb stores just in-frame clones and leaves some out. Found here are under 150,000 clones, approximately 75% of them singletons; the top ten hold under 7%. The sequencing sample was made of PBMCs. Receptor source: a woman in her thirties or forties in good health and CMV-seropositive.

The chain is built from TRBV9 and TRBJ2-7; the D is unclear. The CDR3 covers 14 residues. Looked up from germline, CDR1 is SGDLS and CDR2 is YYNGEE. Trimming removed 0 bases at V and 6 bases at J, with 13 bases between. CDR3 nucleotide sequence: TGTGCCAGCAGCGTAGCTCAGCGAGAGAGCGAGCAGTACTTC. Protein sequence: CASSVAQRESEQYF.

The genes are TRBV7-9 and TRBJ2-1; 9 bases fit TRBD2. The germline CDR1 and CDR2 sequences are SEHNR and FQNEAQ (reference sequence). The CDR3 runs 16 residues. V was pared by 1 base and J by 4 bases, with 5 bases of the junction left unmatched. The CDR3: CASSLVVAGDYNEQFF. DNA for the CDR3: TGTGCCAGCAGCTTAGTGGTAGCGGGGGATTACAATGAGCAGTTCTTC.

The chain uses TRBV7-9 and TRBJ2-3; no clear D. This CDR3 comprises 17 residues. The germline V and J ends were trimmed by 5 bases and 0 bases, with 18 bases remaining between them. CDR1 SEHNR and CDR2 FQNEAQ come from the germline V gene (reference sequence). CDR3 loop: CASSPNLVTDSTDTQYF. The CDR3 nucleotides are TGTGCCAGCAGCCCAAACTTAGTTACAGATAGCACAGATACGCAGTATTTT.

The chain has TRBV11-1 and TRBJ2-5; D gene unclear. Germline V CDR1 and CDR2: SGHAT, FQDESV (reference sequence). There are 17 residues in the CDR3. With 1 base removed from V and 3 bases from J, the gap between germline ends came to 18 bases. CDR3 bases: TGTGCCAGCAGCTTAGACGAACTGGAGAATCGGAAAGAGACCCAGTACTTC. Translated: CASSLDELENRKETQYF.